Described below is a single T cell receptor (beta chain) sequence and its context. Antigen unknown. The data originate from a study of post-analysis software for immune sequencing data. At the level of the study: The disease courses covered relapsing-remitting, secondary progressive and progressive-relapsing multiple sclerosis.

Included in the TCR beta cDNA libraries were unique molecular identifiers. Each CDR3 protein is one row after TCRdb ran MiXCR on the PCR reads. The table shows about 820,000 distinct CDR3 sequences, with about 50% occurring only once. Study results and caveats: By F measure, samples from a shared preparation batch strongly co-clustered. Patients carried roughly 5 TRBV segments more frequently than controls did, and TRBV5-6, TRBV5-1 and TRBV20-1 were among them.

CDR3 length: 13 amino acids. Deletions cut 6 bases from V and 4 bases from J, with 12 bases between. The germline V gene encodes CDR1 MNHNS and CDR2 SASEGT. The V call is TRBV6-1, the J call TRBJ1-1; D call uncertain. The TCR comes from a girl aged 5 to 17 with multiple sclerosis. Sequencing was carried out using blood. The CDR3 protein is CASSPQRSTEAFF. The CDR3 DNA sequence: TGTGCCAGCAGCCCCCAAAGGTCCACTGAAGCTTTCTTT.